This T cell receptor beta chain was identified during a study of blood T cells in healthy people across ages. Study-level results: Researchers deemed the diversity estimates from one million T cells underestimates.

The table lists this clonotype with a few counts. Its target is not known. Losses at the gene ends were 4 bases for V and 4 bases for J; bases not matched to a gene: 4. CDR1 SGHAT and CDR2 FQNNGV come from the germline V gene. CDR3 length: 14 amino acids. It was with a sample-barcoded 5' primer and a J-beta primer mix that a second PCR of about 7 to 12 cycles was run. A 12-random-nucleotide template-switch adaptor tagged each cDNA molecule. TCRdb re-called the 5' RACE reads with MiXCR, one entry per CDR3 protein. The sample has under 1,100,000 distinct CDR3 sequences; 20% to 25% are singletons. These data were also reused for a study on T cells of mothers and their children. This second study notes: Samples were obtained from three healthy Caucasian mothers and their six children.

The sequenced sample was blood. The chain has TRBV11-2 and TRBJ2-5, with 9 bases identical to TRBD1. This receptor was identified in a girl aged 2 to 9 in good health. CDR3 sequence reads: CASSSYRGRETQYF. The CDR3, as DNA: TGTGCCAGCAGCTCGTACAGGGGGCGAGAGACCCAGTACTTC.